This T cell receptor (beta chain) derives from a study of blood T cell repertoires in COVID-19. In terms of age and location, participants ranged from roughly 18 to 90 years and lived in about two dozen US areas. Produced via immunoSEQ multiplex PCR; TCRdb's table is partial and in-frame only. This table has approximately 230,000 clones, around 87% appearing once. V lost 0 bases and J lost 4, with 17 bases in between. The germline V gene encodes CDR1 SGHDT and CDR2 YYEEEE. This CDR3 spans 16 amino acids. Only one count was recorded for this clone. V usage is TRBV5-6 and J usage is TRBJ2-7; D is unresolved. Sequenced: PBMCs or T cells enriched from blood (not recorded which). The sequence came from a woman aged 30 to 39 with acute COVID-19. Here the CDR3 reads CASSLALSSGDYEQYF. CDR3 in DNA: TGTGCCAGCAGCTTGGCATTGTCTTCTGGAGATTACGAGCAGTACTTC.